These T cell receptor beta chains were read from a single sample in a study of control samples from healthy donors and cancer patients. TCRdb's table, derived via immunoSEQ multiplex PCR, lists solely in-frame clones and lacks some. The sample contains approximately 52,000 clones, around 90% of which appear only once. The source material was PBMCs. The receptors were gathered from a man aged 55 to 70 with head and neck cancer. Each CDR3 is given with its conserved first and last residue. D genes are given only for firm matches. Expanded clones are given a class, and other clones once, few, many or no size at all.

d_call	j_call	clone_size	v_call	cdr3_aa	cdr3_nt
TRBD1	TRBJ2-7	few	TRBV11-2	CASSFGSTGEEQYF	TGTGCCAGCAGCTTTGGGTCGACAGGGGAGGAGCAGTACTTC
TRBD1	TRBJ2-5	NA	TRBV7-8	CASSPGVRGRQETQYF	TGTGCCAGCAGCCCCGGGGTGAGGGGGCGCCAAGAGACCCAGTACTTC
TRBD2	TRBJ2-1	NA	TRBV5-1	CASSLVPGGQNEQFF	TGCGCCAGCAGCTTGGTTCCGGGGGGTCAAAATGAGCAGTTCTTC
NA	TRBJ1-2	NA	TRBV28	CASSPGGSFYGYTF	TGTGCCAGCAGTCCGGGGGGGTCTTTCTATGGCTACACCTTC
TRBD1	TRBJ1-3	once	TRBV7-9	CASSLQDRGKGNTIYF	TGTGCCAGCAGCTTACAGGACAGGGGGAAGGGAAACACCATATATTTT
NA	TRBJ1-6	NA	TRBV27	CASSFLVLNSPLHF	TGTGCCAGCAGTTTCCTAGTCCTGAATTCACCCCTCCACTTT
NA	TRBJ1-6	NA	TRBV28	CASNRGSGSYNSPLHF	TGTGCCAGCAATCGGGGTTCGGGCTCCTATAATTCACCCCTCCACTTT
NA	TRBJ1-3	NA	TRBV7-7	CASSLDPPGSGNTIYF	TGTGCTAGCAGCTTAGATCCCCCGGGCTCTGGAAACACCATATATTTT
NA	TRBJ1-3	NA	TRBV2	CASTLTSTVTGNTIYF	TGTGCCAGCACTCTTACTTCGACAGTCACTGGAAACACCATATATTTT
NA	TRBJ1-5	few	TRBV7-9	CASSNEAGARNQPQHF	TGTGCCAGCTCCAATGAGGCGGGGGCTCGCAATCAGCCCCAGCATTTT
NA	TRBJ2-5	NA	TRBV30	CAWSVETQYF	TGTGCCTGGAGTGTGGAGACCCAGTACTTC
NA	TRBJ2-2	NA	TRBV9	CASTWTADTGELFF	TGTGCCAGCACCTGGACAGCGGACACCGGGGAGCTGTTTTTT
TRBD1	TRBJ1-2	NA	TRBV5-1	CASSPTDRAGDYGYTF	TGCGCCAGCAGCCCAACGGACAGGGCGGGGGACTATGGCTACACCTTC
NA	TRBJ2-7	NA	TRBV5-6	CASSRGSTGRYEQYF	TGTGCCAGCAGCCGGGGGTCGACAGGGAGGTACGAGCAGTACTTC
NA	TRBJ1-2	NA	TRBV11-3	CASSSDGYTF	TGTGCCAGCAGCTCGGATGGCTACACCTTC
NA	TRBJ2-7	NA	TRBV3-1/TRBV3-2	CASSQNPGPGEQYF	TGTGCCAGCAGCCAGAATCCGGGCCCGGGCGAGCAGTACTTC
TRBD1	TRBJ2-3	NA	TRBV10-3	CAISDSPGQKYTDTQYF	TGTGCCATCAGTGATTCACCGGGACAGAAGTACACAGATACGCAGTATTTT
TRBD1	TRBJ1-2	NA	TRBV6-6	CASSYLQGAGGYTF	TGTGCCAGCAGTTACCTGCAGGGGGCAGGTGGCTACACCTTC
NA	TRBJ2-1	NA	TRBV4-1	CASSQDRLAPPYNEQFF	TGCGCCAGCAGCCAAGATCGCTTAGCGCCCCCCTACAATGAGCAGTTCTTC
NA	TRBJ2-7	NA	TRBV29-1	CSVVSGPGLYEQYF	TGCAGCGTTGTTTCGGGTCCAGGTTTATACGAGCAGTACTTC
TRBD2	TRBJ2-7	NA	TRBV9	CASSLVGTSGYEQYF	TGTGCCAGCAGCCTAGTGGGGACTAGCGGCTACGAGCAGTACTTC
TRBD2	TRBJ2-3	NA	TRBV5-5	CASSLSAVIAGTTDTQYF	TGTGCCAGCAGCTTGTCAGCCGTTATAGCGGGAACCACAGATACGCAGTATTTT
NA	TRBJ1-2	NA	TRBV28	CASSLYYGYTF	TGTGCCAGCAGTTTGTACTATGGCTACACCTTC
TRBD1	TRBJ1-2	NA	TRBV18	CASSPGTDPLNGYTF	TGTGCCAGCTCACCAGGGACAGATCCTCTTAATGGCTACACCTTC
NA	TRBJ1-2	NA	TRBV3-1/TRBV3-2	CASSQECGYGYTF	TGTGCCAGCAGCCAAGAATGCGGCTATGGCTACACCTTC
NA	TRBJ1-1	NA	TRBV30	CAWSRQPENTEAFF	TGTGCCTGGAGTAGGCAACCTGAGAACACTGAAGCTTTCTTT
NA	TRBJ2-2	once	TRBV7-2	CASRGSGTTGELFF	TGTGCCAGCAGGGGCTCAGGGACCACCGGGGAGCTGTTTTTT
TRBD2	TRBJ2-3	NA	TRBV5-4	CASSSKGLAGVDTQYF	TGTGCCAGCAGCTCCAAAGGACTAGCGGGAGTAGATACGCAGTATTTT
NA	TRBJ2-7	NA	TRBV19	CASSLNGYEQYF	TGTGCCAGTAGCCTTAACGGCTACGAGCAGTACTTC
NA	TRBJ2-5	NA	TRBV27	CASSPRERRETQYF	TGTGCCAGCAGTCCCCGGGAGAGAAGAGAGACCCAGTACTTC
NA	TRBJ2-7	NA	TRBV27	CASSSTPGDQTSSYEQYF	TGTGCCAGCAGTTCAACTCCCGGGGACCAAACGAGCTCCTACGAGCAGTACTTC
NA	TRBJ2-5	NA	TRBV29-1	CSVEAETQYF	TGCAGCGTTGAGGCAGAGACCCAGTACTTC
TRBD1	TRBJ1-2	NA	TRBV28	CASRQRQGSPYGYTF	TGTGCCAGCAGACAACGACAGGGGTCGCCCTATGGCTACACCTTC
NA	TRBJ1-1	NA	TRBV6-5	CASSSPGAPTEVEAFF	TGTGCCAGCAGTTCCCCTGGGGCACCGACCGAGGTAGAAGCTTTCTTT
TRBD1	TRBJ1-1	once	TRBV29-1	CSVPGQLNTEAFF	TGCAGCGTCCCGGGACAGCTGAACACTGAAGCTTTCTTT
NA	TRBJ2-1	NA	TRBV6-2/TRBV6-3	CASSYQQNNEQFF	TGTGCCAGCAGTTACCAACAGAACAATGAGCAGTTCTTC
NA	TRBJ1-4	NA	TRBV29-1	CSVVGSGNEKLFF	TGCAGCGTTGTTGGATCGGGTAATGAAAAACTGTTTTTT
NA	TRBJ1-1	NA	TRBV28	CASSGRTRGEAFF	TGTGCCAGCAGTGGACGGACGCGCGGTGAAGCTTTCTTT
TRBD2	TRBJ2-1	NA	TRBV9	CASSVIPLKLAGVSYNEQFF	TGTGCCAGCAGCGTAATCCCCCTTAAACTAGCGGGAGTTTCGTACAATGAGCAGTTCTTC
TRBD1	TRBJ2-5	NA	TRBV10-3	CAIRAGTAVQETQYF	TGTGCCATCAGGGCTGGGACAGCCGTCCAAGAGACCCAGTACTTC
NA	TRBJ2-7	once	TRBV25-1	CATSAGRYEQYF	TGTGCCACCTCAGCAGGGCGCTACGAGCAGTACTTC
NA	TRBJ2-3	NA	TRBV4-1	CASSQATGYGTDTQYF	TGCGCCAGCAGCCAAGCCACAGGGTATGGCACAGATACGCAGTATTTT
NA	TRBJ2-7	NA	TRBV2	CASSLGGGYSNEQYF	TGTGCCAGCAGCCTTGGCGGAGGGTATTCCAACGAGCAGTACTTC
NA	TRBJ2-7	NA	TRBV27	CASSLSKASRGYDEQYF	TGTGCCAGCAGTTTAAGTAAAGCGTCGAGGGGATACGACGAGCAGTACTTC
TRBD2	TRBJ2-1	few	TRBV9	CASSVVGGGQGRFNEQFF	TGTGCCAGCAGCGTAGTAGGCGGGGGGCAGGGGAGGTTCAATGAGCAGTTCTTC
TRBD1	TRBJ1-2	NA	TRBV12-5	CASGSGQGDVDGYTF	TGTGCTAGTGGTTCGGGACAGGGGGACGTCGATGGCTACACCTTC
TRBD1	TRBJ1-4	few	TRBV7-2	CASSLTGGEHNEKLFF	TGTGCCAGCAGCCTGACAGGGGGCGAGCATAATGAAAAACTGTTTTTT
NA	TRBJ2-7	NA	TRBV6-6	CAGTTASSYEQYF	TGTGCCGGCACGACAGCGAGCTCCTACGAGCAGTACTTC
TRBD2	TRBJ2-3	NA	TRBV28	CASSPPQGAGVPWGTQYF	TGTGCCAGCAGTCCGCCCCAGGGAGCGGGAGTTCCCTGGGGTACGCAGTATTTT